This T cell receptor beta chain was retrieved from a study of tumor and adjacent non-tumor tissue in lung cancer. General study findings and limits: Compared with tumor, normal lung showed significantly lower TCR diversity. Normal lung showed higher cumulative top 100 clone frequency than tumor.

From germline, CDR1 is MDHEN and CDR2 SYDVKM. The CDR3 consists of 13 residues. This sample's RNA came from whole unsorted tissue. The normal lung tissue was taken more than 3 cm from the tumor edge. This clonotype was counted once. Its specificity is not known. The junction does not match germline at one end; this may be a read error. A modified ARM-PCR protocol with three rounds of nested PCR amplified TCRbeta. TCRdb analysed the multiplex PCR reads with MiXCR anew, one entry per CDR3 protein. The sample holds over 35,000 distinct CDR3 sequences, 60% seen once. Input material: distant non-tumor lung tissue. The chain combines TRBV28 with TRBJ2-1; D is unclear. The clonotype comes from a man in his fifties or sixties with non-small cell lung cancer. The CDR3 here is CTSSLAAYNEQFF. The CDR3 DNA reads TGTACCAGCAGTTTGGCGGCGTACAATGAGCAGTTCTTC.